This entry features one T cell receptor beta chain sequence. This entry comes from a study of blood T cell repertoires in COVID-19. Study information: Sites in the United States, Italy and Spain provided acute and convalescent COVID-19 samples.

Clones were read by immunoSEQ multiplex PCR, and TCRdb kept only the in-frame ones, dropping some. The sample records approximately 430,000 clones, roughly 85% being singletons. From germline, CDR1 is SGHAT and CDR2 FQNNGV. With 5 bases clipped from V and 6 bases from J, the junction kept 9 bases outside the gene matches. This CDR3 region has 14 residues. The sequence derives from a woman in her 30s with active or convalescent COVID-19. This sequence joins TRBV11-2 and TRBJ1-1; 7 nucleotides line up with TRBD1. Sequencing was performed on peripheral blood. The CDR3 here is CASSEKGGFAEAFF. The CDR3 nucleotides are TGTGCCAGCAGCGAGAAAGGGGGCTTCGCTGAAGCTTTCTTT.